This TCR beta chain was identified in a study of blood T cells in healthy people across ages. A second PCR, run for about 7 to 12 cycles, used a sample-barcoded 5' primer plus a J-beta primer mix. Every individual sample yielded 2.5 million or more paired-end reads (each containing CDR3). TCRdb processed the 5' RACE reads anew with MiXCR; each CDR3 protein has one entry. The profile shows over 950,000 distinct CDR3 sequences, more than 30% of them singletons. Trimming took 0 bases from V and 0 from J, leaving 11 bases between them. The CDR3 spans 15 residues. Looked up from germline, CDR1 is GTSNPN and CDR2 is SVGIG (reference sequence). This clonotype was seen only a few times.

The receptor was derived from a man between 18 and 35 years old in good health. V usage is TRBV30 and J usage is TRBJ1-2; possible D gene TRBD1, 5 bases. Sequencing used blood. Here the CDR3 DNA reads TGTGCCTGGAGTGTATTCCGGGACCCTAACTATGGCTACACCTTC. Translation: CAWSVFRDPNYGYTF. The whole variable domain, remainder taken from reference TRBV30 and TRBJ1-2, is SQTIHQWPATLVQPVGSPLSLECTVEGTSNPNLYWYRQAAGRGLQLLFYSVGIGQISSEVPQNLSASRPQDRQFILSSKKLLLSDSGFYLCAWSVFRDPNYGYTFGSGTRLTVV.